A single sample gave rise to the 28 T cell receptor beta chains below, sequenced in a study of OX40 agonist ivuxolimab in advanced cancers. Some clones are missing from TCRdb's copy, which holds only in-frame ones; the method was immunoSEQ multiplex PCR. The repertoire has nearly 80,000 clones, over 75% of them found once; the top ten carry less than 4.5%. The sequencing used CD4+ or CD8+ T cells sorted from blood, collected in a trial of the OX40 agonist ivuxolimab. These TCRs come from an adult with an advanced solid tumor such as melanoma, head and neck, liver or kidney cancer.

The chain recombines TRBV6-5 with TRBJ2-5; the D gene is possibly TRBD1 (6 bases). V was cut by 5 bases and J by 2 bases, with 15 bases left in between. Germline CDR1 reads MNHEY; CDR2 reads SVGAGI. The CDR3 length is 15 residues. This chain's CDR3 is CASSPAGVPQETQYF. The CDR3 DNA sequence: TGTGCCAGCAGTCCAGCAGGGGTACCTCAAGAGACCCAGTACTTC.

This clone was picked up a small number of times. This CDR3 reads CASSPVRGSYGYTF. The CDR3 DNA reads as TGTGCCAGCAGCCCAGTCAGGGGTTCCTATGGCTACACCTTC. The chain recombines TRBV11-2 with TRBJ1-2, with D maybe TRBD1 (6 bases). Germline assignment: CDR1 SGHAT and CDR2 FQNNGV. V dropped 5 bases and J dropped 4 bases, with 14 bases sitting between them. This CDR3 has 14 residues.

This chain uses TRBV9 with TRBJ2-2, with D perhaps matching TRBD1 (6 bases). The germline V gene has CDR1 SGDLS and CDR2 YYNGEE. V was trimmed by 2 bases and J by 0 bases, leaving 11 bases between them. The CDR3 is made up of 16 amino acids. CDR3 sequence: CASSVSGTSNTGELFF. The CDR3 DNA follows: TGTGCCAGCAGCGTCTCGGGGACATCGAACACCGGGGAGCTGTTTTTT. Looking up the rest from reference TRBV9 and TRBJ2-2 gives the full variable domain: DSGVTQTPKHLITATGQRVTLRCSPRSGDLSVYWYQQSLDQGLQFLIQYYNGEERAKGNILERFSAQQFPDLHSELNLSSLELGDSALYFCASSVSGTSNTGELFFGEGSRLTVL.

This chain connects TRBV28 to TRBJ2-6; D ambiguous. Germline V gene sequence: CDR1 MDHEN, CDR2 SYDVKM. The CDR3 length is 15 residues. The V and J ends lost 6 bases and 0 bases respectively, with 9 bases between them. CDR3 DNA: TGTGCCAGCAGCCCCGATATCTCTGGGGCCAACGTCCTGACTTTC. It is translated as CASSPDISGANVLTF. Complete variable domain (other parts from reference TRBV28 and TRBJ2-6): DVKVTQSSRYLVKRTGEKVFLECVQDMDHENMFWYRQDPGLGLRLIYFSYDVKMKEKGDIPEGYSVSREKKERFSLILESASTNQTSMYLCASSPDISGANVLTFGAGSRLTVL.

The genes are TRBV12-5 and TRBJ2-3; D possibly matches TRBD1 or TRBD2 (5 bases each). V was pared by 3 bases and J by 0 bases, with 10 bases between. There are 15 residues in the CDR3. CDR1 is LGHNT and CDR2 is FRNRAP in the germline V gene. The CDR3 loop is CASGLSWDSTDTQYF. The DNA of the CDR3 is TGTGCTAGTGGTTTATCCTGGGACAGCACAGATACGCAGTATTTT.

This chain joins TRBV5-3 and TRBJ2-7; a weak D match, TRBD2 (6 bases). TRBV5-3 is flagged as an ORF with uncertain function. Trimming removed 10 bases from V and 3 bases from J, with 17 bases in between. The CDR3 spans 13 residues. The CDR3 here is CAPEEAGIYEQYF. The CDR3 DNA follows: TGTGCCCCCGAAGAAGCGGGCATCTACGAGCAGTACTTC.

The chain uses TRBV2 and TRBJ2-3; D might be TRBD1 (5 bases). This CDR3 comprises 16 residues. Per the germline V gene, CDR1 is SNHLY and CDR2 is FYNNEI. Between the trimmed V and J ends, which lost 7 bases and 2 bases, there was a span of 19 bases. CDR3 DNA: TGTGCCAGCAAGCGCAGGGCTCTGGAAACCACAGATACGCAGTATTTT. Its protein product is CASKRRALETTDTQYF. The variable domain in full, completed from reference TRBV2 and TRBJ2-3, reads EPEVTQTPSHQVTQMGQEVILRCVPISNHLYFYWYRQILGQKVEFLVSFYNNEISEKSEIFDDQFSVERPDGSNFTLKIRSTKLEDSAMYFCASKRRALETTDTQYFGPGTRLTVL.

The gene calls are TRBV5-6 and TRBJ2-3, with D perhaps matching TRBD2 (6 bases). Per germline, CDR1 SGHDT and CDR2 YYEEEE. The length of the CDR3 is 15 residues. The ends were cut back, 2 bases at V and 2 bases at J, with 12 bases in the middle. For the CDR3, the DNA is TGTGCCAGCAGCTTAGGCGCGGGGAACACAGATACGCAGTATTTT. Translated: CASSLGAGNTDTQYF.

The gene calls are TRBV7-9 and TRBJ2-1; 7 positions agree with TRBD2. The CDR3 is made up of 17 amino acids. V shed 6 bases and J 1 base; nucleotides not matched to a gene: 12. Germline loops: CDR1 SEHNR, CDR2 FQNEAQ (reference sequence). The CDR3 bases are TGTGCCAGCAGGGACCAGCGCGGGAGAACTTCCTACAATGAGCAGTTCTTC. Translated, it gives CASRDQRGRTSYNEQFF.

The CDR3 nucleotides read TGTGCCTGGGGAACTAACTCCTACAATGAGCAGTTCTTC. It yields the protein CAWGTNSYNEQFF. The rearrangement links TRBV30 to TRBJ2-1; D ambiguous. Germline lookup yields CDR1 GTSNPN and CDR2 SVGIG (reference sequence). V gave up 5 bases and J gave up 0 bases, with 8 bases separating them. This CDR3 has 13 residues.

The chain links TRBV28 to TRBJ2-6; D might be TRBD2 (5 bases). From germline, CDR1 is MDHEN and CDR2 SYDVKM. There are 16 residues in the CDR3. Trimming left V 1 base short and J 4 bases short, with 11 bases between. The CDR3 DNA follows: TGTGCCAGCAGTTTATCCGGGGTGGAGGGGGCCAACGTCCTGACTTTC. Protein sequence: CASSLSGVEGANVLTF.

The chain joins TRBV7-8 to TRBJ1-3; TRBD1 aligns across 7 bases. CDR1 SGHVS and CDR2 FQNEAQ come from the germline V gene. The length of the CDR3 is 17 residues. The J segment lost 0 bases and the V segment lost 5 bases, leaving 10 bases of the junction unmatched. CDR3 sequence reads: CASSDRDSINSGNTIYF. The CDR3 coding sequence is TGTGCCAGCAGCGACCGGGACAGCATTAACTCTGGAAACACCATATATTTT.

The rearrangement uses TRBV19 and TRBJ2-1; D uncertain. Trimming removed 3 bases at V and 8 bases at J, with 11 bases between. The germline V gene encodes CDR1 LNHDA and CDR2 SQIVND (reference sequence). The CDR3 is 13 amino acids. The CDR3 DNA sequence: TGTGCCAGTAGTATTTCCCGGAGTCATGAGCAGTTCTTC. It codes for CASSISRSHEQFF.

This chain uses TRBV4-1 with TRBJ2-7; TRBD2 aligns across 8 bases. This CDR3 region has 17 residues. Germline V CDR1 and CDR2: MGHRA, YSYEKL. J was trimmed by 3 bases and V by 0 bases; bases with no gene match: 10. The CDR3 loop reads CASSQDMGTRRGYEQYF. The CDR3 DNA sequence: TGCGCCAGCAGCCAAGATATGGGGACTAGGCGGGGCTACGAGCAGTACTTC.

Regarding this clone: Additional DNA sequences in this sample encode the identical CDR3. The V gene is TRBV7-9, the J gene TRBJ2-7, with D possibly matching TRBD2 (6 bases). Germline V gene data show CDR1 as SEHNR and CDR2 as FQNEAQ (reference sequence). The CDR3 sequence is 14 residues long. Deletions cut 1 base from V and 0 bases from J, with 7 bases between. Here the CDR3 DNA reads TGTGCCAGCAGCTTAGGGGGGGTCTCCTACGAGCAGTACTTC. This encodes CASSLGGVSYEQYF.

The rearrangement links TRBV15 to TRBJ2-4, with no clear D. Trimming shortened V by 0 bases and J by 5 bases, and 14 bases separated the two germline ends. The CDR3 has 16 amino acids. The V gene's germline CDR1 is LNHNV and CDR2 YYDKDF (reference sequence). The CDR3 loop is CATSREFGYSENIQYF. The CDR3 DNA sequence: TGTGCCACCAGCAGAGAATTTGGGTATTCGGAAAACATTCAGTACTTC.

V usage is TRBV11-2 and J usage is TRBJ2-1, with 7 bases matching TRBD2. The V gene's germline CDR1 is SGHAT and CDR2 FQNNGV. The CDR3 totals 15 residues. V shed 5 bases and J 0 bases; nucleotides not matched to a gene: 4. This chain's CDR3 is CASSPQRDSYNEQFF. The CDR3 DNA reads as TGTGCCAGCAGCCCCCAGCGGGACTCCTACAATGAGCAGTTCTTC. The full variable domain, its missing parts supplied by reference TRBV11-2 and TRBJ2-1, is EAGVAQSPRYKIIEKRQSVAFWCNPISGHATLYWYQQILGQGPKLLIQFQNNGVVDDSQLPKDRFSAERLKGVDSTLKIQPAKLEDSAVYLCASSPQRDSYNEQFFGPGTRLTVL.

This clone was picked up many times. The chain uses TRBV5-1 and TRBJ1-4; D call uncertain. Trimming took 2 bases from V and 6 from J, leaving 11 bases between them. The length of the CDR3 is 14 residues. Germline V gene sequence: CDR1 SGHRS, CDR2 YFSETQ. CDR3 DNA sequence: TGCGCCAGCAGCTTACGGACGGTAGATGAAAAACTGTTTTTT. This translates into CASSLRTVDEKLFF.

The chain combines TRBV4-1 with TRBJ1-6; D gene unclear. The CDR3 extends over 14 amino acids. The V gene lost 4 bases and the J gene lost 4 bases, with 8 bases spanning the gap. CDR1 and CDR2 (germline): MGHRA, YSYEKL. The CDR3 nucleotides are TGCGCCAGCAGCCCCGGACCTTATAATTCACCCCTCCACTTT. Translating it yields CASSPGPYNSPLHF.

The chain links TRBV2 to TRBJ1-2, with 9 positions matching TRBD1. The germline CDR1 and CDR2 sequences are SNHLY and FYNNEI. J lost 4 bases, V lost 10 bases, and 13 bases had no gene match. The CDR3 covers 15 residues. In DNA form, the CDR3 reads TGTGCCATAGACGATCCTAAGACAGGGGGCTATGGCTACACCTTC. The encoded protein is CAIDDPKTGGYGYTF.

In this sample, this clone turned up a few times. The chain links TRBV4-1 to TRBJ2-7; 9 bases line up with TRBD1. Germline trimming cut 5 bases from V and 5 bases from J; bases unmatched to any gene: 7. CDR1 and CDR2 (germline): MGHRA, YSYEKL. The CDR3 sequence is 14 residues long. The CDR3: CASSTGTGYDEQYF. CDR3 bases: TGCGCCAGCAGCACCGGGACAGGGTACGACGAGCAGTACTTC.

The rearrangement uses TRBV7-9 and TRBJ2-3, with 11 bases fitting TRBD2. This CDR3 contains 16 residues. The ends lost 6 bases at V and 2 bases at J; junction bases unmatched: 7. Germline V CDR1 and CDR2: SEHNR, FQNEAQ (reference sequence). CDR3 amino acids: CASSRSGLADTDTQYF. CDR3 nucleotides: TGTGCCAGCAGTCGTTCGGGACTAGCGGACACAGATACGCAGTATTTT.

The CDR3 here is CASSLALVNTGELFF. The CDR3 coding sequence is TGTGCCAGCAGCTTAGCTTTGGTCAACACCGGGGAGCTGTTTTTT. The chain links TRBV7-2 to TRBJ2-2; no definite D call. Germline assignment: CDR1 SGHTA and CDR2 FQGNSA. This CDR3 has 15 amino acids. The V end lost 0 bases, the J end lost 2 bases, and 7 bases lay between the germline ends.

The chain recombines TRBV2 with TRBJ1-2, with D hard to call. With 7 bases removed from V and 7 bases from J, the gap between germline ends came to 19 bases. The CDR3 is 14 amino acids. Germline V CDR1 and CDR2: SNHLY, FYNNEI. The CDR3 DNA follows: TGTGCCAGCATGTGGTCCGTCTGGTTAGGTGGCTACACCTTC. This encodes CASMWSVWLGGYTF.

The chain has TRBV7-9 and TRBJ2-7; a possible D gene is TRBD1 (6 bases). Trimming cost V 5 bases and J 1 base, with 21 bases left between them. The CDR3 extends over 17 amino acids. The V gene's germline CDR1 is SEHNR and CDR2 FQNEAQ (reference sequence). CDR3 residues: CASSLLGRGRVSYEQYF. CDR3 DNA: TGTGCCAGCAGCCTCCTGGGCAGGGGCAGGGTGTCCTACGAGCAGTACTTC. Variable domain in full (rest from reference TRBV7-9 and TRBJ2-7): DTGVSQNPRHKITKRGQNVTFRCDPISEHNRLYWYRQTLGQGPEFLTYFQNEAQLEKSRLLSDRFSAERPKGSFSTLEIQRTEQGDSAMYLCASSLLGRGRVSYEQYFGPGTRLTVT.

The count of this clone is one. The CDR3 nucleotides are TGTGCCAGCAGCTTAGTAGCGGGGGGGGTAGATACGCAGTATTTT. It yields the protein CASSLVAGGVDTQYF. J is TRBJ2-3 and V is TRBV7-2; 11 bases are shared with TRBD2. V shed 1 base and J 5 bases; nucleotides not matched to a gene: 2. The CDR3 length is 15 residues. Germline V gene lookup returns CDR1 SGHTA and CDR2 FQGNSA.

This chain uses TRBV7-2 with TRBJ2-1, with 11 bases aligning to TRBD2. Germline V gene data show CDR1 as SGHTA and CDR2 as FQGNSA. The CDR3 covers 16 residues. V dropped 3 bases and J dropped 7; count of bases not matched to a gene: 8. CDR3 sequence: CASSLGGLAGENEQFF. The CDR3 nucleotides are TGTGCCAGCAGCTTGGGCGGACTAGCGGGTGAGAATGAGCAGTTCTTC.

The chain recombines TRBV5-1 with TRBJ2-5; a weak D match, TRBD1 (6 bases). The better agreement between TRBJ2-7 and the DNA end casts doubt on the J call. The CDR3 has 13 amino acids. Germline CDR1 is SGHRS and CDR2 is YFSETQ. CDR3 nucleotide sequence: TGCGCCAGCAGCCTCCGGGGACAATACGAGCAGTACTTC. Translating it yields CASSLRGQYEQYF.